This TCR beta chain was sequenced during a study of blood T cell repertoires in COVID-19 (dated by TCRdb to 2020 to 2021). Some background on the complete study: Samples from collaborators originated in the United States, Italy and Spain and spanned both the acute and convalescent phases of COVID-19. The prospective study material was composed of cDNA or gDNA derived from T cells, B-cell-depleted T cells, or PBMCs. The dataset comprised deeply sampled blood TCRbeta repertoires from subjects exposed to, actively infected with, or recovered from COVID-19. The repertoires were made available in a free public database intended to serve as a resource for research on the immune response to SARS-CoV-2. Samples were obtained from the ongoing ImmuneRACE study (first 160 participants) and from over a thousand subjects provided by 6 global collaborators. The sample metadata nearly always contained a de-identified subject ID, COVID-19 status, age in years and sex. Where available, HLA class I and class II types were taken from metadata supplied by the sample provider and were not determined by assay-based typing. The paper's findings and limits, for the study overall: The quantity of clinical and demographic metadata differed by source and by participant and was supplied without curation.

As for this clone: Its antigen remains unidentified. No base quality values were provided; no much bigger clone lies one nucleotide off.

TCRbeta CDR3 regions were amplified from genomic DNA using the immunoSEQ Assay, a bias-controlled multiplex PCR. Regarding the original processing steps: Within the assay, amplification of reference gene primers was used to estimate how many nucleated cells each sample contained. To quantify the absolute abundance of each unique TCRbeta CDR3 rearrangement, sequence reads were collapsed and filtered. Productive Simpson clonality was computed per sample as the square root of Simpson's diversity index over productive rearrangements. Drawn from immuneACCESS, this table holds only the in-frame rearrangements with V and J called that TCRdb kept. Clones are partly lost; checked studies trace under half to an unresolved V gene and leave the rest unexplained. From that table come the V and J calls and clone size; the DNA was used to work out D and trimming. The sample table lists approximately 75,000 clones, roughly 82% of them with a count of one. Jointly, the top ten make up approximately 20% of the sample.

CDR1 and CDR2 are drawn from the germline V gene (reference sequence): GTSNPN, SVGIG. The CDR3 covers 17 residues, taking in both the cysteine and the phenylalanine. Only the CDR3 DNA stays, 51 bases, in frame from base 1. V lost 0 bases and J lost 0 bases, and the count of bases not matched to a germline gene is 11. Each collaborating institution followed its own protocols to collect whole blood in K2EDTA tubes. For TCRbeta analysis, collaborators shipped samples as frozen whole blood, isolated PBMCs, or DNA extracted from either of those sample types. The chain uses TRBV30 and TRBJ2-7; a stretch of 7 junction bases matches TRBD1. The TCR was taken from a woman in her forties or fifties with acute or convalescent COVID-19. Sequencing was carried out using peripheral blood. The bases are TGTGCCTGGAGTGTACGAACGACGGGACAGATCTCCTACGAGCAGTACTTC. Translated, this is CAWSVRTTGQISYEQYF.